This T cell receptor beta chain is from a study of OX40 agonist ivuxolimab in advanced cancers. About the study as a whole: Ivuxolimab was an agonistic, fully human IgG2 monoclonal antibody directed against OX40 (CD134), a costimulatory receptor. Intravenous ivuxolimab was administered to patients every 2 weeks at six dose levels: 0.01, 0.1, 0.3, 1.5, 3 and 10 mg/kg. Among the approximately 54 dose-escalation patients, approximately 20 had hepatocellular carcinoma, about 15 melanoma, 9 renal cell carcinoma and 9 head and neck cancer. In the dose-escalation cohort, around 80% of patients were male, and the mean age was around 65 years with a range of about 23 to 79. Prior anti-PD-1, anti-PD-L1 or anti-CTLA-4 therapy was permitted, and checkpoint inhibitors had been received by roughly two fifths of dose-escalation patients. Three dose-escalation patients achieved partial responses, one with hepatocellular carcinoma and two with cutaneous melanoma. The purpose of peripheral TCRbeta sequencing was to test whether ivuxolimab changed TCR sequence diversity and led to clonal T-cell expansion. The paper reports the monotherapy dose-escalation portion (N ≈ 50 patients) of the phase I ivuxolimab trial.

The paper's findings and limits, for the study overall: Partial responders in the 0.1-3.0 mg/kg groups had among the lowest normalized peripheral clonal expansion, especially among CD8+ T cells. After ivuxolimab, CD8+ T cells had more expanded clones than CD4+ T cells on average. Clonal expansion of both CD4+ and CD8+ blood T cells was observed from baseline to week 6 at doses 0.1 to 3.0 mg/kg. Which antigens the clonally expanded peripheral T cells were specific for was not determined. Low levels of normalized T-cell clonal expansion were also seen in some patients who did not respond.

As regards this clone: The antigen it binds to is not known. The record has no base qualities; no much larger clone is one base away. This sample also contains other DNA sequences that code for the same CDR3.

To sequence the TCRbeta CDR3 region, genomic DNA was isolated from the sorted cells. The immunoSEQ Assay was used to sequence the TCRbeta CDR3 regions. The table comes from immuneACCESS by way of TCRdb, which keeps in-frame sequences with V and J called. Part of the clones is missing from these tables; in studies checked, under half for an unresolved V gene and the rest for unknown reasons. The sample yields roughly 80,000 clones; around four fifths were counted once. The top ten clones comprise roughly 1.8% of the sample. Sequences MDHEN (CDR1) and SYDVKM (CDR2) are obtained from the germline V gene. The CDR3 holds 14 amino acids from the cysteine to the phenylalanine. Only CDR3 DNA is held: 42 bases, read in frame from base 1. Trimming removed 6 bases from V and 0 bases from J, leaving 9 bases between the germline ends. The trial excluded patients who had a history of autoimmune disease or who were on systemic immunosuppression. In every dose cohort, peripheral blood was drawn for TCR sequencing at baseline, cycle 4 day 1, and cycle 7 day 1. Samples came from an open-label, multicenter, first-in-human phase I dose-escalation trial of ivuxolimab. Adults with locally advanced or metastatic melanoma, renal cell, hepatocellular, or head and neck squamous cell carcinoma were enrolled in the trial. CD4+ and CD8+ T cells were sorted separately from peripheral blood before TCR sequencing.

The sequence was collected from an adult with an advanced solid tumor such as melanoma, head and neck, liver or kidney cancer. The chain couples TRBV28 to TRBJ1-5; no D gene can be assigned with confidence. Sequencing was performed on CD4+ or CD8+ T cells sorted from blood, taken in a trial of the OX40 agonist ivuxolimab. The CDR3 protein sequence reads: CASRGPYSNQPQHF. The nucleotide sequence is given as TGTGCCAGCAGGGGTCCTTATAGCAATCAGCCCCAGCATTTT.